The subject of this entry is one T cell receptor beta chain. CDR3 length equals 13 residues. CDR1 and CDR2 (germline): KGHSH, LQKENI. V was clipped by 3 bases and J by 2 bases, with 7 bases between them. This sample was taken from a study of cytomegalovirus exposure and HLA in healthy donors. PCR amplification relied on 60 Vbeta primers (plus 13 Jbeta primers). The data were produced by immunoSEQ multiplex PCR, yet TCRdb's version contains in-frame clones alone and is incomplete. The table records about 270,000 clones, approximately 70% of them present only once. The rearrangement links TRBV18 to TRBJ1-1, with D tentatively TRBD1 (6 bases). The sequenced material came from PBMCs. This clonotype was sampled from a female donor in good health and CMV-seronegative. CDR3 in amino acids: CASSPGANTEAFF. The CDR3 DNA is TGTGCCAGCTCACCGGGGGCCAACACTGAAGCTTTCTTT.